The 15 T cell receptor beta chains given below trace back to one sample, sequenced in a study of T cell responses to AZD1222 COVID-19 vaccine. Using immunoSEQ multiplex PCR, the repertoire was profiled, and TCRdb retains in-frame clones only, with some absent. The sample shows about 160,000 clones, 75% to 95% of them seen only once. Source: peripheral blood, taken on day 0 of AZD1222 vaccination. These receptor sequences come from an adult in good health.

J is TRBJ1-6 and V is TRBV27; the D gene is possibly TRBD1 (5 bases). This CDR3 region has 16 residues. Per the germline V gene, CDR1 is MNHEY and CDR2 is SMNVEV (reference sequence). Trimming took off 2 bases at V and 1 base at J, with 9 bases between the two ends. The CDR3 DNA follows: TGTGCCAGCAGTTTAGCCGGGGCGTCCTATAATTCACCCCTCCACTTT. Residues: CASSLAGASYNSPLHF.

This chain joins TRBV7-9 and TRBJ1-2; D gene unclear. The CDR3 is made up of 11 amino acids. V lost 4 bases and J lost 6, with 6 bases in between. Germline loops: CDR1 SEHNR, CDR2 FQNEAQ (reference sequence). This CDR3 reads CASSSSNGYTF. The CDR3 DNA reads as TGTGCCAGCAGCTCCTCTAATGGCTACACCTTC.

CDR3 protein: CAFSLAGNTIYF. Here the CDR3 DNA reads TGTGCCTTCTCTCTGGCGGGAAACACCATATATTTT. The J gene is TRBJ1-3, the V gene TRBV12-3 or TRBV12-4; the D is unclear. CDR3 size: 12 residues. Trimming took off 11 bases at V and 4 bases at J, with 12 bases between the two ends.

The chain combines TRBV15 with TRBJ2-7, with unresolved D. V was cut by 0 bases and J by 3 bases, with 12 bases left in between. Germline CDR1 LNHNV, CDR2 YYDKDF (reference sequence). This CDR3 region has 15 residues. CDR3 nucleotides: TGTGCCACCAGCAGAGATAAGGGCAGTTTCTACGAGCAGTACTTC. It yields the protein CATSRDKGSFYEQYF. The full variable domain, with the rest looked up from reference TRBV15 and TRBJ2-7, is DAMVIQNPRYQVTQFGKPVTLSCSQTLNHNVMYWYQQKSSQAPKLLFHYYDKDFNNEADTPDNFQSRRPNTSFCFLDIRSPGLGDTAMYLCATSRDKGSFYEQYFGPGTRLTVT.

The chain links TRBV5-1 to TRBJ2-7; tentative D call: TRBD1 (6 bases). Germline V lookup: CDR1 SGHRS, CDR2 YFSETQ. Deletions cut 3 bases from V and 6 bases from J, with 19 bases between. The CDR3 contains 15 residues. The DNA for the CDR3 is TGCGCCAGCAGCTCCTATGGACAGTCGGCTGGCGAGCAGTACTTC. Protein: CASSSYGQSAGEQYF. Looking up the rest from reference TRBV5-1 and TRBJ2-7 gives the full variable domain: KAGVTQTPRYLIKTRGQQVTLSCSPISGHRSVSWYQQTPGQGLQFLFEYFSETQRNKGNFPGRFSGRQFSNSRSEMNVSTLELGDSALYLCASSSYGQSAGEQYFGPGTRLTVT.

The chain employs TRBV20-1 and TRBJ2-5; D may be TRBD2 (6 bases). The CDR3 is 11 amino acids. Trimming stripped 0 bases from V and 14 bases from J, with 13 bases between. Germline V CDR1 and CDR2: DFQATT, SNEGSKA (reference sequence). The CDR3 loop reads CSARDRRGTYF. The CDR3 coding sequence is TGCAGTGCTAGAGATCGGAGGGGAACATACTTC.

CDR3 amino acids: CASSLGSAREYGYTF. The CDR3 DNA follows: TGTGCCAGCAGCTTAGGGTCCGCGAGGGAATATGGCTACACCTTC. The rearrangement joins TRBV7-9 to TRBJ1-2; no firm D call. Germline V gives CDR1 SEHNR, CDR2 FQNEAQ (reference sequence). V gave up 1 base and J gave up 5 bases, with 14 bases separating them. The CDR3 is made up of 15 amino acids. Full variable domain (outside the CDR3, taken from reference TRBV7-9 and TRBJ1-2): DTGVSQNPRHKITKRGQNVTFRCDPISEHNRLYWYRQTLGQGPEFLTYFQNEAQLEKSRLLSDRFSAERPKGSFSTLEIQRTEQGDSAMYLCASSLGSAREYGYTFGSGTRLTVV.

In DNA, the CDR3 is TGTGCCAGCAGCTTAGCGGGAGGTAATGAAAAACTGTTTTTT. Its translation is CASSLAGGNEKLFF. The rearrangement links TRBV7-6 to TRBJ1-4; no clear D gene. Deletions cut 0 bases from V and 4 bases from J, with 6 bases between. The germline gives CDR1 SGHVS, CDR2 FNYEAQ. CDR3 length: 14 amino acids.

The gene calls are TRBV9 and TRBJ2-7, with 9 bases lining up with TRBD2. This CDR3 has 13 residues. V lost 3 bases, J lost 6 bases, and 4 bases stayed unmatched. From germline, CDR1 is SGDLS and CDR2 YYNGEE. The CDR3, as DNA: TGTGCCAGCAGCGAGGGACTAGCAAGCGAGCAGTACTTC. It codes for CASSEGLASEQYF. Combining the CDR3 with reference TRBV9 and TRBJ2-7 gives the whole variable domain DSGVTQTPKHLITATGQRVTLRCSPRSGDLSVYWYQQSLDQGLQFLIQYYNGEERAKGNILERFSAQQFPDLHSELNLSSLELGDSALYFCASSEGLASEQYFGPGTRLTVT.

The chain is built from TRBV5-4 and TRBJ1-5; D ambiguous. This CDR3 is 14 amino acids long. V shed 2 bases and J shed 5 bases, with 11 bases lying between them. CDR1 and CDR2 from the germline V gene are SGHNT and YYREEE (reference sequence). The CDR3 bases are TGTGCCAGCAGCTTCGGAGGGTTTGATCAGCCCCAGCATTTT. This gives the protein CASSFGGFDQPQHF.

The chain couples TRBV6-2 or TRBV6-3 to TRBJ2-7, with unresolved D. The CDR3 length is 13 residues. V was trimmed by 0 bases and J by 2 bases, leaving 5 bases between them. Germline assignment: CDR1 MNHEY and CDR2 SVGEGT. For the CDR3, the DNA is TGTGCCAGCAGTTACTCCTCGGCCTACGAGCAGTACTTC. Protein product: CASSYSSAYEQYF.

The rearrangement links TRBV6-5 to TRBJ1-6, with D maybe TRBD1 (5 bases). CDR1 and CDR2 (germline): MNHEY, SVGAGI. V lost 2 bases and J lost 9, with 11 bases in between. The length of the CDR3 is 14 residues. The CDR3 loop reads CASSYRGTASPLHF. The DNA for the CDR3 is TGTGCCAGCAGTTACAGAGGGACGGCTTCACCCCTCCACTTT.

The CDR3 coding sequence is TGTGCCAGCAGCCCTAGGGAAGTCCACTATGGCTACACCTTC. This encodes CASSPREVHYGYTF. J is TRBJ1-2 and V is TRBV5-4, with unresolved D. The CDR3 loop spans 14 amino acids. V lost 4 bases and J lost 3, with 13 bases in between. The germline CDR1 and CDR2 sequences are SGHNT and YYREEE (reference sequence). Full variable domain (remainder filled in from reference TRBV5-4 and TRBJ1-2): ETGVTQSPTHLIKTRGQQVTLRCSSQSGHNTVSWYQQALGQGPQFIFQYYREEENGRGNFPPRFSGLQFPNYSSELNVNALELDDSALYLCASSPREVHYGYTFGSGTRLTVV.

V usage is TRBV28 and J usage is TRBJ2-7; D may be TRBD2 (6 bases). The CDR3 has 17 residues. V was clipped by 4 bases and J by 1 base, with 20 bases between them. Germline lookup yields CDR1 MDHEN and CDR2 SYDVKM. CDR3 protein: CASSSPHTWGESYEQYF. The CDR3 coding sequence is TGTGCCAGCAGTTCCCCTCACACTTGGGGGGAGTCCTACGAGCAGTACTTC.

CDR3 region: CASSLALPGGMNTGELFF. The CDR3 DNA is TGTGCCAGCAGCTTAGCGCTTCCGGGAGGGATGAACACCGGGGAGCTGTTTTTT. This rearrangement joins TRBV11-2 to TRBJ2-2; 8 nucleotides align to TRBD2. CDR1 and CDR2 from the germline V gene are SGHAT and FQNNGV. The CDR3 totals 18 residues. The ends lost 1 base at V and 1 base at J; junction bases unmatched: 8.